This TCR beta chain was identified in a study of spatial heterogeneity in lung cancer (dated by TCRdb to the late 2010s). Turning to the overall study: Beta-chain transcripts were consistently detected in greater numbers than alpha-chain transcripts, which likely reflected higher beta-chain transcript abundance. In non-small cell lung cancer, the study quantitatively compared TCR alpha and beta repertoires across several tumor regions, matched nontumor lung, and blood. TCR repertoire features were related to nonsynonymous mutation counts determined by whole-exome sequencing of tumor tissue. At surgery, both alpha and beta chains were TCR-sequenced in over 200 tumor regions, approximately 64 matched nontumor lung samples and 56 PBMC samples. In the raw uncorrected reads, each unique combination of TCR and UMI appeared on average more than ten times.

The method behind the library was 5' RACE. For sequencing, a NextSeq 500 was employed. In the TCR library protocol, a unique molecular identifier was attached to each TCR cDNA molecule so that PCR and sequencing errors could be corrected. The paper's data handling went like this. TCR identification, UMI-based error correction and CDR3 extraction were all carried out with Decombinator tools. Expanded TCRs were defined as those above a frequency of 2 per 1,000, corresponding to the top 1% of the tumor frequency distribution. Rényi diversity was computed with the R vegan package after subsampling each repertoire 100 times to 5,000 TCRs. To build CDR3 similarity networks, amino acid triplet string-kernel similarity was used, and CDR3s were connected when their pairwise similarity was above 0.82. The raw public reads went through TCRdb reprocessing: fastp at Q25, MiXCR clone calling, in-frame beta chains kept. Each entry merges the rows of one CDR3 protein and shows their most common DNA and genes. The V and J calls shown here were made by TCRdb, not taken from the authors' results. This sample is represented by roughly 28,000 distinct CDR3 sequences; more than 8% of them were singletons. Of the sample, 30% to 45% is held by the ten largest clones.

The research as a whole found: Ubiquitous expanded tumor TCRs were found in blood more often at tumor resection than at routine follow-up. Additional single-cell paired TCR alpha and beta sequencing was considered necessary to confirm, at a functional level, the hypothesis that regional TCRs recognize regional mutations.

The intended sense of this specimen's time point label: sample taken at primary tumor resection. TCR sequencing used whole RNA extracted from tumor and nontumor lung tissue, or from cryopreserved PBMC samples, without cell sorting. Samples were obtained from over 70 patients with early-stage, untreated non-small cell lung cancer from the lung TRACERx cohort. A patient was chosen for TCR sequencing only when enough RNA was available from at least two tumor regions. Sequences MRHNA (CDR1) and SNTAGT (CDR2) are obtained from the germline V gene. From the cysteine up to the phenylalanine, the CDR3 has a length of 10 residues. Only CDR3 DNA is held: 30 bases, read in frame from base 1. A distance of 5 bases separates the germline ends of V and J, which lose 8 bases and 6 bases respectively. This clonotype has a count of ten or more. The antigen this receptor binds is unknown. No base-level quality is on record; no much larger clone is a single base apart.

Sequenced here: PBMCs, sampled at surgery. The rearrangement combines TRBV6-4 with TRBJ1-3; the D segment could be TRBD1, given 5 matching bases. The clonotype comes from a female donor with early-stage non-small cell lung cancer. Here is the DNA: TGTGCCAGCGGACAAAACACCATATATTTT. The resulting protein is CASGQNTIYF.